Listed here is a single TCR beta chain. Its antigen is still unknown. The data are from a study of response to subunit inactivated influenza vaccine. Broader study findings: It was the authors' suggestion that each seasonal influenza vaccination recruits few new T cells.

One entry per CDR3 protein results from TCRdb running MiXCR on the RT-PCR reads. The sample consists of about 800,000 distinct CDR3 sequences, about 20% of them appearing once. This receptor was identified in a man aged 50 or older who received an inactivated influenza vaccine. The sequencing here drew on PBMCs from blood, taken around 5 days after vaccination.

This CDR3 reads CASSGRLAATDTQYF. The CDR3 DNA sequence: TGCGCCAGCAGTGGCCGACTAGCGGCCACAGATACGCAGTATTTT. The chain has TRBV10-2 and TRBJ2-3; TRBD2 matches 9 bases. The CDR3 extends over 15 amino acids. V gave up 4 bases and J gave up 2 bases; unmatched junction bases: 4. Germline V gives CDR1 WSHSY, CDR2 SAAADI.